The clone carrying this T cell receptor beta chain has ten or more counts. TCR beta CDR3 region amplification was performed from RNA transcripts. When the TCR CDR3 underwent first-round RT-PCR, the HTBI primer set was used. TCRdb used MiXCR to reprocess the multiplex PCR reads, holding one entry per CDR3 protein. Here the sample spans fewer than 900,000 distinct CDR3 sequences, roughly 17% being singletons. These data are taken from a study of T cells in Graves' hyperthyroidism and ophthalmopathy. Between the trimmed V and J ends, which lost 5 bases and 5 bases, there was a span of 17 bases. Germline values: CDR1 SGHRS, CDR2 YFSETQ. The length of the CDR3 is 14 residues.

This TCR was sampled from a man between 18 and 35 years old with Graves' hyperthyroidism. V is TRBV5-1 and J is TRBJ2-7, with D possibly called TRBD1 or TRBD2 (5 bases each). The source material was blood. The CDR3 loop is CASSRDQENNEQYF. CDR3 nucleotide sequence: TGCGCCAGCAGTCGGGACCAGGAAAACAACGAGCAGTACTTC.